The 10 T cell receptor beta chains below were found in one sample sequenced in a study of OX40 agonist ivuxolimab in advanced cancers. Data came from immunoSEQ multiplex PCR; TCRdb stores just in-frame clones and leaves some out. The table shows about 44,000 clones, with about 86% occurring only once. This material consisted of CD4+ or CD8+ T cells sorted from blood, taken in a trial of the OX40 agonist ivuxolimab. These receptors were taken from an adult with an advanced solid tumor such as melanoma, head and neck, liver or kidney cancer.

The chain employs TRBV28 and TRBJ1-3, with TRBD1 matching 7 bases. There are 14 residues in the CDR3. J lost 8 bases, V lost 5 bases, and 9 bases had no gene match. Germline V gives CDR1 MDHEN, CDR2 SYDVKM. The CDR3 loop reads CASSPSDRMDTIYF. As DNA, the CDR3 is TGTGCCAGCAGTCCCTCGGACAGGATGGACACCATATATTTT.

The genes are TRBV7-2 and TRBJ2-3; no reliable D call. CDR1 is SGHTA, CDR2 FQGNSA, per germline. Trimming shortened V by 2 bases and J by 3 bases, and 0 bases separated the two germline ends. The CDR3 length is 11 residues. CDR3 in amino acids: CASSLTDTQYF. CDR3 nucleotide sequence: TGTGCCAGCAGCTTAACAGATACGCAGTATTTT.

The genes are TRBV28 and TRBJ2-7; a possible D gene is TRBD1 (5 bases). The CDR3 is made up of 15 amino acids. Germline V gives CDR1 MDHEN, CDR2 SYDVKM. V was pared by 3 bases and J by 4 bases, with 16 bases between. CDR3 region: CASSFRGQGWYEQYF. In DNA form, the CDR3 reads TGTGCCAGCAGTTTTCGCGGCCAGGGTTGGTACGAGCAGTACTTC.

The rearrangement links TRBV18 to TRBJ1-4, with a possible D match to TRBD1 (6 bases). This CDR3 comprises 15 residues. Germline V gene sequence: CDR1 KGHSH, CDR2 LQKENI. The V and J ends lost 2 bases and 5 bases respectively, with 12 bases between them. CDR3 coding DNA: TGTGCCAGCTCACCATGGCAGGGGAAGAATGAAAAACTGTTTTTT. This sequence encodes CASSPWQGKNEKLFF.

The chain links TRBV14 to TRBJ2-1; either TRBD1 or TRBD2 may fit D (5 bases each). Trimming stripped 4 bases from V and 10 bases from J, with 14 bases between. The germline V gene has CDR1 SGHDN and CDR2 FVKESK. CDR3 length: 13 amino acids. The CDR3 region has the DNA TGTGCCAGCAGCCCCTGGGGGTTGGGGGAGCAGTTCTTC. It specifies CASSPWGLGEQFF.

The chain links TRBV4-1 to TRBJ1-2; D might be TRBD1 (6 bases). V lost 3 bases, J lost 5 bases, and 16 bases lay in between. Germline V gives CDR1 MGHRA, CDR2 YSYEKL. The CDR3 loop spans 15 amino acids. CDR3 residues: CASSQQQQGPYGYTF. DNA of the CDR3: TGCGCCAGCAGCCAGCAACAACAGGGTCCGTATGGCTACACCTTC.

This chain connects TRBV7-9 to TRBJ2-3; D uncertain. V gave up 0 bases and J gave up 0 bases, with 4 bases separating them. CDR1 is SEHNR, CDR2 FQNEAQ, per germline (reference sequence). CDR3 length equals 14 residues. Written as DNA, the CDR3 is TGTGCCAGCAGCTTAGCGGCTAGCACAGATACGCAGTATTTT. It specifies CASSLAASTDTQYF.

The chain employs TRBV4-1 and TRBJ1-6; tentatively, D is TRBD1 (6 bases). V was shortened by 0 bases and J by 6 bases, with 12 bases between the two germline ends. Looked up from germline, CDR1 is MGHRA and CDR2 is YSYEKL. The CDR3 runs 16 residues. CDR3 amino acids: CASSQDTGTLNSPLHF. The CDR3 nucleotides read TGCGCCAGCAGCCAAGATACAGGGACCCTTAATTCACCCCTCCACTTT.

V and J are TRBV4-1 and TRBJ1-1, with 9 bases matching TRBD1. This CDR3 comprises 19 residues. Germline CDR1 reads MGHRA; CDR2 reads YSYEKL. The V segment lost 3 bases and the J segment 4 bases; nucleotides outside the gene matches: 18. Here the CDR3 reads CASSHPGQGGTLPATEAFF. Here the CDR3 DNA reads TGCGCCAGCAGCCATCCGGGACAGGGTGGTACTCTCCCGGCCACTGAAGCTTTCTTT.

This clone was seen only once. The chain employs TRBV4-2 and TRBJ2-1; 7 nucleotides agree with TRBD2. CDR3 size: 15 residues. CDR1 is LGHNA and CDR2 is YNFKEQ in the germline V gene. After removal of 5 bases from V and 2 bases from J, the junction contained 6 bases not matched to a gene. CDR3 DNA sequence: TGTGCCAGCAGCTTACCGAGCGGGACCTACAATGAGCAGTTCTTC. Translated, it gives CASSLPSGTYNEQFF.